Listed below are T cell receptor beta chains from one sample, sequenced in a study of CD8 T cells in ankylosing spondylitis. TCRdb used MiXCR to reprocess the 5' RACE reads, holding one entry per CDR3 protein. The sample lists fewer than 250,000 distinct CDR3 sequences, about 10% occurring once. Sample: blood, either unsorted or a sorted T cell fraction (not recorded which). These TCRs come from a male donor with ankylosing spondylitis or in good health (not recorded which). Each CDR3 is given with its conserved first and last residue. Each record gives: clone size, V gene, D gene, J gene, CDR3 protein, CDR3 DNA. A D gene is named only where the DNA matches it firmly. Expanded clones get a size class; other rows say once, few or many, or leave the size out.

>many|TRBV11-2|.|TRBJ1-1
CASTPVVGGYTEAFF
TGTGCCAGCACCCCGGTGGTAGGGGGTTACACTGAAGCTTTCTTT
>many|TRBV20-1|.|TRBJ2-5
CSARDRASRLQETQYF
TGCAGTGCTAGAGATCGGGCTAGTAGGCTACAAGAGACCCAGTACTTC
>many|TRBV7-9|.|TRBJ2-3
CASSFQGWTDTQYF
TGTGCCAGCAGCTTCCAGGGGTGGACAGATACGCAGTATTTT
>few|TRBV4-1|.|TRBJ1-1
CASSQEEGSEAFF
TGCGCCAGCAGCCAAGAGGAGGGATCTGAAGCTTTCTTT
>many|TRBV3-1|TRBD2|TRBJ2-5
CASSALGLGVETQYF
TGTGCCAGCAGCGCCTTAGGACTAGGGGTGGAGACCCAGTACTTC
>many|TRBV6-1|.|TRBJ1-1
CASSEKENTEAFF
TGTGCCAGCAGTGAAAAAGAGAACACTGAAGCTTTCTTT
>many|TRBV2|TRBD2|TRBJ2-1
CASRDPGTSGGWSSYNEQFF
TGTGCCAGCAGAGATCCCGGGACTAGCGGGGGGTGGAGCTCCTACAATGAGCAGTTCTTC
>few|TRBV20-1|.|TRBJ2-7
CSVRGHRNGTAAEEQYF
TGCAGCGTTAGAGGCCATCGCAATGGGACCGCGGCTGAGGAGCAGTACTTC
>.|TRBV10-3|TRBD2|TRBJ2-2
CAISGTSGEITNTGELFF
TGTGCCATCAGTGGGACTAGCGGGGAGATAACGAACACCGGGGAGCTGTTTTTT
>few|TRBV4-2|TRBD1|TRBJ1-1
CASSQGSGQGSVKYTEAFF
TGTGCCAGCAGCCAAGGTTCGGGACAGGGATCAGTCAAGTACACTGAAGCTTTCTTT
>few|TRBV19|.|TRBJ2-2
CASSVLQGSGELFF
TGTGCCAGTAGTGTCCTGCAGGGATCCGGGGAGCTGTTTTTT
>many|TRBV15|.|TRBJ2-3
CATSSPSQTYPNTQYF
TGTGCCACCAGCAGCCCTTCACAAACTTACCCGAATACGCAGTATTTT
>many|TRBV6-2/TRBV6-3|.|TRBJ1-1
CASSYMGGNTEAFF
TGTGCCAGCAGTTACATGGGGGGGAACACTGAAGCTTTCTTT
>.|TRBV5-1|.|TRBJ2-6
CASSLEGANVLTF
TGCGCCAGCAGCTTGGAGGGGGCCAACGTCCTGACTTTC
>many|TRBV12-3/TRBV12-4|.|TRBJ1-2
CASSSSDYGYTF
TGTGCCAGCAGTTCCTCAGACTATGGCTACACCTTC
>.|TRBV7-9|.|TRBJ1-5
CASSLGGPQHF
TGTGCCAGCAGCTTAGGAGGGCCCCAGCATTTT
>many|TRBV20-1|TRBD1|TRBJ2-1
CSARDGQGLSGYEQFF
TGCAGTGCTAGAGATGGACAGGGACTCTCCGGCTACGAGCAGTTCTTC
>few|TRBV2|.|TRBJ1-5
CASRGTGVGNQPQHF
TGTGCCAGCAGGGGGACTGGGGTTGGCAATCAGCCCCAGCATTTT
>many|TRBV5-1|.|TRBJ1-1
CASSDRGAGNTEAFF
TGCGCCAGCAGCGACCGTGGGGCCGGGAACACTGAAGCTTTCTTT
>many|TRBV4-2|.|TRBJ2-3
CASSQERTMEQYF
TGTGCCAGCAGCCAAGAACGGACTATGGAGCAGTATTTT
>few|TRBV5-1|.|TRBJ1-2
CASSLEHPNYGYTF
TGCGCCAGCAGCTTGGAGCACCCAAACTATGGCTACACCTTC
>many|TRBV5-1|.|TRBJ1-2
CASTPDRGFDYGYTF
TGCGCCAGCACACCGGACCGGGGCTTTGACTATGGCTACACCTTC
>.|TRBV21-1|.|TRBJ2-5
CASSPPSQGQETQYF
TGTGCCAGCAGCCCCCCGAGTCAGGGACAAGAGACCCAGTACTTC
>many|TRBV14|TRBD1|TRBJ2-5
CASRRKGAGETQYF
TGTGCCAGCAGACGGAAGGGGGCGGGAGAGACCCAGTACTTC
>many|TRBV9|.|TRBJ2-1
CASSVGAGDYNEQFF
TGTGCCAGCAGCGTTGGAGCGGGTGATTACAATGAGCAGTTCTTC
>many|TRBV4-1|TRBD2|TRBJ2-7
CASSQDASGRIYEQYF
TGCGCCAGCAGCCAAGATGCTAGCGGGCGAATCTACGAGCAGTACTTC
>.|TRBV12-3/TRBV12-4|.|TRBJ2-3
CASRSGTLGTDTQYF
TGTGCCAGCAGGTCCGGGACTCTCGGCACAGATACGCAGTATTTT
>many|TRBV29-1|.|TRBJ1-1
CSVEQENTEAFF
TGCAGCGTTGAACAGGAGAACACTGAAGCTTTCTTT
>many|TRBV2|TRBD1|TRBJ2-1
CASSETGAMQFF
TGTGCCAGCAGTGAGACAGGGGCTATGCAGTTCTTC
>many|TRBV5-6|TRBD1|TRBJ2-3
CASSSGQGSDTQYF
TGTGCCAGCAGCTCCGGACAGGGGTCAGATACGCAGTATTTT
>many|TRBV29-1|.|TRBJ2-1
CSVSDANEQFF
TGCAGCGTTTCGGACGCCAATGAGCAGTTCTTC
>many|TRBV25-1|TRBD2|TRBJ2-7
CASTGLAGYEQYF
TGTGCCAGCACAGGACTAGCGGGATACGAGCAGTACTTC